The 30 T cell receptor beta chains reported below all come from one sample, sequenced in a study of shared clonotypes between healthy human individuals. Profiling relied on immunoSEQ multiplex PCR, and the TCRdb table lists in-frame clones only, not all of them. Here the sample spans roughly 2,300,000 clones, around 92% being singletons. Specimen: naive CD4+ T cells from PBMCs. As to subset: CD45RA+ positively selected. Receptors originate from a man in his late teens or twenties in good health. Some clones in this sample may be carry-over from other donors' samples.

The genes are TRBV11-2 and TRBJ1-2, with 8 bases matching TRBD1. The CDR3 consists of 14 residues. After removal of 3 bases from V and 12 bases from J, the junction contained 12 bases not matched to a gene. Germline loops: CDR1 SGHAT, CDR2 FQNNGV. The CDR3 nucleotides read TGTGCCAGCAGCTTCCCCGGACAGGGAACTGTACACACCTTC. Amino acids: CASSFPGQGTVHTF.

The rearrangement joins TRBV7-9 to TRBJ1-2, with D possibly being TRBD1 (5 bases). This CDR3 comprises 13 residues. The ends were cut back, 8 bases at V and 4 bases at J, with 14 bases in the middle. Looked up from germline, CDR1 is SEHNR and CDR2 is FQNEAQ (reference sequence). In DNA form, the CDR3 reads TGTGCCAGCGGGGATCAGGGAGGCTATGGCTACACCTTC. It encodes CASGDQGGYGYTF.

This chain uses TRBV30 with TRBJ2-1, with D hard to call. Trimming took off 0 bases at V and 1 base at J, with 4 bases between the two ends. Germline CDR1 GTSNPN, CDR2 SVGIG (reference sequence). The CDR3 length is 13 residues. The CDR3, as DNA: TGTGCCTGGAGTGTACATTCCTACAATGAGCAGTTCTTC. This encodes CAWSVHSYNEQFF.

V is TRBV5-6 and J is TRBJ2-5, with D unresolved. Deletions cut 5 bases from V and 5 bases from J, with 10 bases between. This CDR3 is 12 amino acids long. Germline loops: CDR1 SGHDT, CDR2 YYEEEE. The CDR3 is CASSLLEETQYF. The CDR3 nucleotides read TGTGCCAGCAGTCTCCTCGAGGAGACCCAGTACTTC. Based on the CDR3 plus reference TRBV5-6 and TRBJ2-5, the full variable domain is DAGVTQSPTHLIKTRGQQVTLRCSPKSGHDTVSWYQQALGQGPQFIFQYYEEEERQRGNFPDRFSGHQFPNYSSELNVNALLLGDSALYLCASSLLEETQYFGPGTRLLVL.

This chain connects TRBV18 to TRBJ2-3; 7 bases map to TRBD1. Losses at the gene ends were 6 bases for V and 6 bases for J; bases not matched to a gene: 6. Germline loops: CDR1 KGHSH, CDR2 LQKENI. The CDR3 contains 13 residues. In DNA form, the CDR3 reads TGTGCCAGCTCGCATGAGACAGGGGATACGCAGTATTTT. It is translated as CASSHETGDTQYF.

V usage is TRBV18 and J usage is TRBJ1-6; D is uncertain. The CDR3 spans 14 residues. Deletions cut 0 bases from V and 7 bases from J, with 7 bases between. Germline V gives CDR1 KGHSH, CDR2 LQKENI. Here the CDR3 DNA reads TGTGCCAGCTCACCACCGACGTACAATTCACCCCTCCACTTT. This encodes CASSPPTYNSPLHF. Full variable domain (rest looked up from reference TRBV18 and TRBJ1-6): NAGVMQNPRHLVRRRGQEARLRCSPMKGHSHVYWYRQLPEEGLKFMVYLQKENIIDESGMPKERFSAEFPKEGPSILRIQQVVRGDSAAYFCASSPPTYNSPLHFGNGTRLTVT.

The chain couples TRBV19 to TRBJ1-2; D may be TRBD1 (6 bases). CDR1 is LNHDA, CDR2 SQIVND, per germline (reference sequence). Trimming removed 8 bases from V and 2 bases from J, with 15 bases in between. The CDR3 totals 14 residues. Written as DNA, the CDR3 is TGTGCCAGTGTGAGGTCCCAGGGGAACTATGGCTACACCTTC. Translated: CASVRSQGNYGYTF.

The V call is TRBV19, the J call TRBJ2-5, with a tentative D call TRBD1 (6 bases). CDR3 length: 14 residues. V shed 2 bases and J shed 3 bases, with 10 bases lying between them. Germline V gene lookup returns CDR1 LNHDA and CDR2 SQIVND (reference sequence). The DNA of the CDR3 is TGTGCCAGTAGTATACAGGGGTGGGAAGAGACCCAGTACTTC. It encodes CASSIQGWEETQYF.

A note on this clone: Additional DNA sequences in this sample encode the identical CDR3. The V and J genes are TRBV5-4 and TRBJ2-2; TRBD2 agrees at 11 bases. V lost 0 bases, J lost 2 bases, and 3 bases stayed unmatched. The CDR3 contains 17 residues. The germline CDR1 and CDR2 sequences are SGHNT and YYREEE (reference sequence). The chain's CDR3 is CASSLGGLAGNTGELFF. The CDR3 DNA reads as TGTGCCAGCAGCTTGGGAGGACTAGCGGGTAACACCGGGGAGCTGTTTTTT.

This clone was observed a single time. The chain combines TRBV14 with TRBJ2-1; D is possibly TRBD2 (6 bases). This CDR3 contains 17 residues. Germline V gene sequence: CDR1 SGHDN, CDR2 FVKESK. Between the trimmed V and J ends, which lost 4 bases and 6 bases, there was a span of 22 bases. This CDR3 reads CASSPQLGYEGGNEQFF. DNA of the CDR3: TGTGCCAGCAGCCCCCAGCTAGGGTATGAGGGAGGCAATGAGCAGTTCTTC.

This clone appeared once. Other DNA sequences within the sample encode an identical CDR3. The chain has TRBV18 and TRBJ2-5; no clear D. The length of the CDR3 is 13 residues. Trimming cost V 1 base and J 2 bases, with 5 bases left between them. The germline gives CDR1 KGHSH, CDR2 LQKENI. CDR3 protein: CASSPQGQETQYF. The CDR3 DNA reads as TGTGCCAGCTCACCACAGGGACAAGAGACCCAGTACTTC.

The V and J genes are TRBV5-1 and TRBJ2-7, with TRBD2 matching over 8 bases. The J segment lost 1 base and the V segment lost 5 bases, leaving 8 bases of the junction unmatched. The V gene's germline CDR1 is SGHRS and CDR2 YFSETQ. The CDR3 extends over 15 amino acids. The CDR3 nucleotides read TGCGCCAGCAGTTCCAACAGCGGGGGTTCCTACGAGCAGTACTTC. Translation: CASSSNSGGSYEQYF.

In the case of this clone: Different DNA sequences within this sample yield the same CDR3. The rearrangement uses TRBV28 and TRBJ1-5; no firm D call. This CDR3 has 12 amino acids. Germline assignment: CDR1 MDHEN and CDR2 SYDVKM. V lost 1 base and J lost 6, with 4 bases in between. The CDR3 DNA follows: TGTGCCAGCAGTTTATCCGCTCAGCCCCAGCATTTT. Its protein is CASSLSAQPQHF.

The chain combines TRBV11-1 with TRBJ2-3; the D gene is possibly TRBD2 (6 bases). The V and J ends lost 2 bases and 0 bases respectively, with 15 bases between them. The CDR3 is 17 amino acids. Germline lookup yields CDR1 SGHAT and CDR2 FQDESV (reference sequence). Written as DNA, the CDR3 is TGTGCCAGCAGCTTATCGAAAAGTAGCGGTAGCACAGATACGCAGTATTTT. Translation gives CASSLSKSSGSTDTQYF.

The chain joins TRBV19 to TRBJ2-7; D might be TRBD1 or TRBD2, each matching 5 bases. Trimming left V 1 base short and J 8 bases short, with 12 bases between. The CDR3 length is 13 residues. The germline V gene has CDR1 LNHDA and CDR2 SQIVND (reference sequence). The CDR3 nucleotides read TGTGCCAGTAGTATAGGGGACCTCGCCCAGCAGTACTTC. This codes for CASSIGDLAQQYF.

Notes on this clone: The sample holds other DNA sequences that translate to the same CDR3. The genes are TRBV7-9 and TRBJ2-7; D possibly matches TRBD1 or TRBD2 (5 bases each). Germline loops: CDR1 SEHNR, CDR2 FQNEAQ (reference sequence). V was clipped by 5 bases and J by 1 base, with 15 bases between them. The CDR3 totals 15 residues. CDR3 nucleotide sequence: TGTGCCAGCAGCCAAACCGGGACGCTTTCCTACGAGCAGTACTTC. Its translation: CASSQTGTLSYEQYF.

The V gene is TRBV7-2, the J gene TRBJ2-1; 9 bases are a match to TRBD1. Per germline, CDR1 SGHTA and CDR2 FQGNSA. The CDR3 extends over 15 amino acids. The junction had 12 bases not matched to a gene; V was cut back by 5 bases and J by 10 bases. The CDR3 DNA is TGTGCCAGCAGCCCGACAGGGGGAACGGGAGTGGAGCAGTTCTTC. Translation: CASSPTGGTGVEQFF.

Details on this clone: This same CDR3 is encoded by further DNA sequences in the sample. This chain joins TRBV7-2 and TRBJ2-5; 8 nucleotides agree with TRBD1. CDR1 and CDR2 (germline): SGHTA, FQGNSA. Trimming took 4 bases from V and 2 from J; bases not matched to a gene: 0. The CDR3 runs 13 residues. The CDR3 protein is CASSYRGQETQYF. CDR3 coding DNA: TGTGCCAGCAGCTACAGGGGGCAAGAGACCCAGTACTTC.

The V call is TRBV18, the J call TRBJ1-1; D unclear. V was pared by 3 bases and J by 2 bases, with 10 bases between. The CDR3 runs to 14 residues. Germline V gene sequence: CDR1 KGHSH, CDR2 LQKENI. The CDR3 DNA reads TGTGCCAGCTCACCTACTTCGGGCAACACTGAAGCTTTCTTT. Encoded protein: CASSPTSGNTEAFF.

This clone came up once. The rearrangement uses TRBV19 and TRBJ1-4, with D possibly matching TRBD1 (6 bases). CDR1 and CDR2 from the germline V gene are LNHDA and SQIVND (reference sequence). The CDR3 has 17 residues. Between the trimmed V and J ends, which lost 6 bases and 0 bases, there was a span of 17 bases. The DNA for the CDR3 is TGTGCCAGTAGCCGCCCCGGGGGCCCTGCAACTAATGAAAAACTGTTTTTT. It specifies CASSRPGGPATNEKLFF.

On this clone: Other DNA sequences in the same sample also yield this CDR3. This rearrangement joins TRBV7-2 to TRBJ1-5, with D maybe TRBD1 (5 bases). The germline gives CDR1 SGHTA, CDR2 FQGNSA. The V end lost 5 bases, the J end lost 1 base, and 9 bases lay between the germline ends. The CDR3 runs 14 residues. CDR3 in amino acids: CASSLDSSNQPQHF. CDR3 coding DNA: TGTGCCAGCAGCCTCGACAGCAGCAATCAGCCCCAGCATTTT.

Here the CDR3 reads CASSSLGGKTYGYTF. CDR3 sequence (DNA): TGTGCCAGCAGTTCCCTGGGGGGGAAGACCTATGGCTACACCTTC. The V gene is TRBV28, the J gene TRBJ1-2; perhaps TRBD1 as D (5 bases). V was trimmed by 4 bases and J by 4 bases, leaving 16 bases between them. Germline CDR1 MDHEN, CDR2 SYDVKM. The CDR3 consists of 15 residues.

The rearrangement links TRBV9 to TRBJ2-1; 7 nucleotides align to TRBD2. This CDR3 contains 16 residues. V was clipped by 2 bases and J by 8 bases; unmatched bases: 13. The germline gives CDR1 SGDLS, CDR2 YYNGEE. The CDR3 DNA follows: TGTGCCAGCAGCGTCACTGTAAGCGGGGCGGTGGATGAGCAGTTCTTC. This translates into CASSVTVSGAVDEQFF.

In regard to this clone: Other DNA sequences of this sample code for an identical CDR3. The chain has TRBV29-1 and TRBJ1-6; D unclear. Trimming removed 6 bases at V and 3 bases at J, with 9 bases between. CDR3 size: 13 residues. In germline, CDR1 is SQVTM, CDR2 ANQGSEA. CDR3 in DNA: TGCAGCGTGAGGACGGACTATAATTCACCCCTCCACTTT. It codes for CSVRTDYNSPLHF. The variable domain in full, with the rest retrieved from reference TRBV29-1 and TRBJ1-6, is SAVISQKPSRDICQRGTSLTIQCQVDSQVTMMFWYRQQPGQSLTLIATANQGSEATYESGFVIDKFPISRPNLTFSTLTVSNMSPEDSSIYLCSVRTDYNSPLHFGNGTRLTVT.

V usage is TRBV2 and J usage is TRBJ2-1; the D call may be TRBD1 or TRBD2 (5 bases each). The CDR3 has 13 residues. Trimming took 10 bases from V and 6 from J, leaving 16 bases between them. The germline gives CDR1 SNHLY, CDR2 FYNNEI. The CDR3 region is CATRPPGANEQFF. CDR3 nucleotide sequence: TGTGCCACCCGACCTCCCGGGGCCAATGAGCAGTTCTTC.

This chain uses TRBV6-1 with TRBJ1-4; perhaps TRBD1 as D (5 bases). The CDR3 is 15 residues long. Trimming took 6 bases from V and 1 from J, leaving 12 bases between them. CDR1 MNHNS and CDR2 SASEGT come from the germline V gene. The CDR3 is CASRLAGLTNEKLFF. The CDR3 nucleotides read TGTGCCAGCAGGCTTGCGGGGCTAACTAATGAAAAACTGTTTTTT.

This chain uses TRBV5-1 with TRBJ2-1; 7 bases match TRBD1. The CDR3 has 15 residues. V trimming: 4 bases; J trimming: 5 bases; junction bases outside the gene matches: 9. CDR1 is SGHRS and CDR2 is YFSETQ in the germline V gene. The CDR3 spells CASSPGWDRDNEQFF. CDR3 coding DNA: TGCGCCAGCAGCCCGGGGTGGGACAGAGACAATGAGCAGTTCTTC.

The CDR3 loop is CASSEERLAGVRGGQFF. DNA of the CDR3: TGCGCCAGCAGTGAGGAGAGACTAGCGGGAGTTAGGGGGGGGCAGTTCTTC. The chain combines TRBV10-1 with TRBJ2-1; 12 positions match TRBD2. Germline CDR1 WNHNN, CDR2 SYGVQD (reference sequence). CDR3 size: 17 residues. The V segment lost 2 bases and the J segment 12 bases; nucleotides outside the gene matches: 14.

The chain uses TRBV5-1 and TRBJ2-1; D remains ambiguous. The CDR3 spans 15 residues. The germline gives CDR1 SGHRS, CDR2 YFSETQ. The ends were cut back, 4 bases at V and 4 bases at J, with 15 bases in the middle. The CDR3 sequence: CASSGPPFMYNEQFF. The CDR3 DNA reads as TGCGCCAGCAGCGGGCCCCCTTTTATGTACAATGAGCAGTTCTTC.

V is TRBV6-6 and J is TRBJ2-3; D not certain. This CDR3 is built from 11 residues. Trimming took off 6 bases at V and 6 bases at J, with 7 bases between the two ends. Germline V gene data show CDR1 as MNHNY and CDR2 as SVGAGI (reference sequence). CDR3 amino acids: CASSPSDTQYF. The CDR3 coding sequence is TGTGCCAGCAGCCCCTCGGATACGCAGTATTTT.